A single sample gave rise to the 11 T cell receptor beta chains below, sequenced in a study of T cell responses to AZD1222 COVID-19 vaccine. Profiled with immunoSEQ multiplex PCR; TCRdb holds only in-frame clones, not every one. Of fewer than 150,000 clones listed, roughly 91% are singletons. The material was peripheral blood, obtained 28 days after the second AZD1222 dose. The source of these receptors is an adult who received the AZD1222 COVID-19 vaccine.

This chain joins TRBV7-2 and TRBJ2-1, with D possibly being TRBD1 (5 bases). The V end lost 6 bases, the J end lost 0 bases, and 12 bases lay between the germline ends. Germline assignment: CDR1 SGHTA and CDR2 FQGNSA. The CDR3 contains 15 residues. CDR3 amino acids: CASRRQRDSYNEQFF. CDR3 in DNA: TGTGCCAGCAGAAGACAGAGAGACTCCTACAATGAGCAGTTCTTC.

V and J are TRBV30 and TRBJ1-2; D uncertain. The CDR3 has 11 amino acids. Trimming removed 2 bases at V and 3 bases at J, with 4 bases between. Germline V gives CDR1 GTSNPN, CDR2 SVGIG (reference sequence). The CDR3 DNA reads as TGTGCCTGGAGTAGGGACTATGGCTACACCTTC. The encoded protein is CAWSRDYGYTF.

The V and J genes are TRBV6-6 and TRBJ1-1; possibly TRBD1 for D (5 bases). CDR3 size: 13 residues. Germline V gene sequence: CDR1 MNHNY, CDR2 SVGAGI (reference sequence). Trimming shortened V by 6 bases and J by 5 bases, and 13 bases separated the two germline ends. The CDR3 reads CASRRGGGTEAFF. CDR3 coding DNA: TGTGCCAGCAGGCGCGGGGGTGGAACTGAAGCTTTCTTT.

V and J are TRBV3-1 (or the pseudogene TRBV3-2) and TRBJ1-6; D remains ambiguous. The CDR3 spans 14 residues. Trimming left V 3 bases short and J 7 bases short, with 10 bases between. Germline-derived CDR1 and CDR2 are LGHDT and YNNKEL (reference sequence). CDR3 loop: CASSHGDVNSPLHF. In DNA, the CDR3 is TGTGCCAGCAGCCACGGAGATGTAAATTCACCCCTCCACTTT.

The J gene is TRBJ2-1, the V gene TRBV30, with D hard to call. CDR1 and CDR2 from the germline V gene are GTSNPN and SVGIG (reference sequence). CDR3 size: 11 residues. V gave up 1 base and J gave up 7 bases, with 5 bases separating them. The CDR3 reads CAWSETNEQFF. The CDR3 DNA is TGTGCCTGGAGTGAGACAAATGAGCAGTTCTTC.

The chain links TRBV11-2 to TRBJ2-7; the match to TRBD1 covers 8 bases. The V segment lost 8 bases and the J segment 6 bases; nucleotides outside the gene matches: 3. Germline CDR1 and CDR2: SGHAT and FQNNGV. This CDR3 is 11 amino acids long. DNA of the CDR3: TGTGCCAGCTCAGGGGGCGGCGAGCAGTACTTC. Its translation: CASSGGGEQYF.

The CDR3 nucleotides read TGTGCCAGCACCCCCCCTGGGGAGATCGCGAGCGAGCAGTACTTC. Amino acid sequence: CASTPPGEIASEQYF. The rearrangement uses TRBV28 and TRBJ2-7; a possible D gene is TRBD2 (5 bases). CDR1 MDHEN and CDR2 SYDVKM come from the germline V gene. Trimming shortened V by 7 bases and J by 6 bases, and 22 bases separated the two germline ends. The CDR3 is made up of 15 amino acids.

The chain carries TRBV5-1 and TRBJ2-3; tentatively, D is TRBD1 (7 bases). The V gene lost 7 bases and the J gene lost 2 bases, with 20 bases spanning the gap. The CDR3 loop spans 16 amino acids. Per germline, CDR1 SGHRS and CDR2 YFSETQ. As DNA, the CDR3 is TGCGCCAGCGCCATCCAGGGGGGTGGCAACACAGATACGCAGTATTTT. It yields the protein CASAIQGGGNTDTQYF. Filled out from reference TRBV5-1 and TRBJ2-3, the complete variable domain reads KAGVTQTPRYLIKTRGQQVTLSCSPISGHRSVSWYQQTPGQGLQFLFEYFSETQRNKGNFPGRFSGRQFSNSRSEMNVSTLELGDSALYLCASAIQGGGNTDTQYFGPGTRLTVL.

There are a few counts of this clone. The V and J genes are TRBV3-1 (or the pseudogene TRBV3-2) and TRBJ2-1, with D maybe TRBD2 (6 bases). The CDR3 length is 14 residues. Germline assignment: CDR1 LGHDT and CDR2 YNNKEL (reference sequence). Trimming removed 1 base from V and 10 bases from J, with 14 bases in between. The CDR3 DNA reads as TGTGCCAGCAGCCAAGTCCCTTGGGCGGGAGAGCAGTTCTTC. It translates to CASSQVPWAGEQFF.

DNA for the CDR3: TGTGCCTGGTGGACTAGCGGGAGTTCCGATACGCAGTATTTT. Translation: CAWWTSGSSDTQYF. This chain connects TRBV30 to TRBJ2-3, with 13 bases matching TRBD2. This CDR3 has 14 residues. The germline gives CDR1 GTSNPN, CDR2 SVGIG (reference sequence). V lost 5 bases and J lost 6; bases outside the gene matches: 5.

The chain is built from TRBV18 and TRBJ1-1; perhaps TRBD1 as D (6 bases). Trimming removed 3 bases at V and 5 bases at J, with 13 bases between. CDR3 size: 14 residues. Germline V CDR1 and CDR2: KGHSH, LQKENI. The CDR3 DNA reads TGTGCCAGCTCACCTCTCCAGGGGCAAACTGAAGCTTTCTTT. Amino acids: CASSPLQGQTEAFF.